The clone carrying this TCR beta chain showed up just a few times. Its antigen is as yet unknown. The record originates from a study of metastatic and nonmetastatic thyroid tumors. Study-level information: Both malignant and benign thyroid patients supplied peripheral blood and tumor or nodule tissue samples, across which the repertoires of these patients were then compared.

Per the original methods: Between-group CDR3 differences, defined by clinicopathological status, yielded a distant-metastasis classifier for papillary thyroid cancer. TCRdb reprocessed the PCR reads using MiXCR. These V and J calls originate from TCRdb's pipeline instead of the authors' own analysis. The sample holds about 26,000 clones, 25% to 30% seen once. Treatment of any kind had been given to no patient before thyroid surgery. Study-level points and caveats: Patients with malignant thyroid tumors reportedly had significantly higher TCR beta diversity than those with benign nodules, in blood and tumor.

This sequence was found in a female donor with papillary thyroid cancer or a benign thyroid nodule (not recorded which). Some clones in this sample may be carry-over from other donors' samples. Sequenced: blood.

DNA for the CDR3: TGTGCCAGCAGTACCGCGGGGGGTTCTGAAGCTTTCTTT. Translation: CASSTAGGSEAFF. The J gene is TRBJ1-1, the V gene TRBV6-2 or TRBV6-3; maybe TRBD1 (5 bases). Per germline, CDR1 MNHEY and CDR2 SVGEGT. This CDR3 is built from 13 residues. Between the trimmed V and J ends, which lost 5 bases and 6 bases, there was a span of 13 bases.